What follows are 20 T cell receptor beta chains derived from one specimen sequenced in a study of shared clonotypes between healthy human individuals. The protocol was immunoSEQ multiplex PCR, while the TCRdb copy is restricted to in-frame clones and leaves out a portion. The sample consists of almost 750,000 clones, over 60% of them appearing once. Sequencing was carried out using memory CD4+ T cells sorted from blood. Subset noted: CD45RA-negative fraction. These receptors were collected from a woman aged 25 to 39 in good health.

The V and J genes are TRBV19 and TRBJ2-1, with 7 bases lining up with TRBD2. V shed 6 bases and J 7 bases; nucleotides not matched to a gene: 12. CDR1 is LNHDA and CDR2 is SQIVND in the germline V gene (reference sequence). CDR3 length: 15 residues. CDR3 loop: CASRISAGEMNEQFF. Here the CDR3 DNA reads TGTGCCAGTAGGATCTCGGCGGGAGAAATGAATGAGCAGTTCTTC.

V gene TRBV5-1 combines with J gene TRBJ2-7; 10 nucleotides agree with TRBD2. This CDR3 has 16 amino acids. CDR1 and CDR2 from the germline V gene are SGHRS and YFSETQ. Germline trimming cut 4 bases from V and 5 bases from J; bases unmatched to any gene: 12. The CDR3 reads CASSPGGTSVFHEQYF. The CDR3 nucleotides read TGCGCCAGCAGCCCCGGAGGGACTAGCGTGTTCCACGAGCAGTACTTC.

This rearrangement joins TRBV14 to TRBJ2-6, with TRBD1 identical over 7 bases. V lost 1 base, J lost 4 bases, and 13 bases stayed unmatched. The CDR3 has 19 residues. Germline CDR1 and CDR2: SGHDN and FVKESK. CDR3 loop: CASSQVRGQDFDGANVLTF. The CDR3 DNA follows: TGTGCCAGCAGCCAAGTGAGAGGACAGGATTTTGACGGGGCCAACGTCCTGACTTTC.

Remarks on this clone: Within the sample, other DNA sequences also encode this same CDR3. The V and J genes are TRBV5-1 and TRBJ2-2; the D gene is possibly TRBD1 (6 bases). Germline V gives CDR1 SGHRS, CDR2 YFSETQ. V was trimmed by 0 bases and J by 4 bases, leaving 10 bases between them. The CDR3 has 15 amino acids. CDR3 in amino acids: CASSLGTGTTGELFF. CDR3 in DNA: TGCGCCAGCAGCTTGGGCACAGGGACCACCGGGGAGCTGTTTTTT.

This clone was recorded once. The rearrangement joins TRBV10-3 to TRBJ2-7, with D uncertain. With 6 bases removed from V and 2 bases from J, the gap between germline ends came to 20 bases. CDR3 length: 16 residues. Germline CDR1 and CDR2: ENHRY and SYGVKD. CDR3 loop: CAISALGTPSAYEQYF. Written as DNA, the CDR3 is TGTGCCATCAGCGCCCTGGGTACGCCTTCGGCCTACGAGCAGTACTTC.

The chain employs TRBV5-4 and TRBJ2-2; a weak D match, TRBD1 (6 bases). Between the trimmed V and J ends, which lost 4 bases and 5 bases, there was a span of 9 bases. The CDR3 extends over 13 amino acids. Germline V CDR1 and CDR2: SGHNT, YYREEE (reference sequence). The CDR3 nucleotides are TGTGCCAGCAGCATAACAGGGACCGGGGAGCTGTTTTTT. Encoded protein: CASSITGTGELFF.

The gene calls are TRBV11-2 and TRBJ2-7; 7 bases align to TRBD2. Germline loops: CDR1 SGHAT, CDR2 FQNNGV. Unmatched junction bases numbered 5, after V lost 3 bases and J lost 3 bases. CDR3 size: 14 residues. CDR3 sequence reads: CASSFRDYLYEQYF. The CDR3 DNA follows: TGTGCCAGCAGCTTCCGGGACTACCTCTACGAGCAGTACTTC.

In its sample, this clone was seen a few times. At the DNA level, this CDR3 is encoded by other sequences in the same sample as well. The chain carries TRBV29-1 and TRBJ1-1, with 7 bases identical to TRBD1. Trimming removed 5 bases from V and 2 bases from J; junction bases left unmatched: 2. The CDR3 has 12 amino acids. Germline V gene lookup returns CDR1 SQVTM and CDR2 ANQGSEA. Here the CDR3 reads CSVNRGNTEAFF. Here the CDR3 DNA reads TGCAGCGTTAACAGGGGTAACACTGAAGCTTTCTTT.

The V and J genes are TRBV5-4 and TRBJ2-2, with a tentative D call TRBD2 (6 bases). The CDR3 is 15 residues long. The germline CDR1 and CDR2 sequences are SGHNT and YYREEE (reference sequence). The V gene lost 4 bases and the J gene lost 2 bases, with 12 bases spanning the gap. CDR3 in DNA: TGTGCCAGCAGCCGAATCACTAGCAACACCGGGGAGCTGTTTTTT. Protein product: CASSRITSNTGELFF. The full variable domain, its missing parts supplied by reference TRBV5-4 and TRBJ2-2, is ETGVTQSPTHLIKTRGQQVTLRCSSQSGHNTVSWYQQALGQGPQFIFQYYREEENGRGNFPPRFSGLQFPNYSSELNVNALELDDSALYLCASSRITSNTGELFFGEGSRLTVL.

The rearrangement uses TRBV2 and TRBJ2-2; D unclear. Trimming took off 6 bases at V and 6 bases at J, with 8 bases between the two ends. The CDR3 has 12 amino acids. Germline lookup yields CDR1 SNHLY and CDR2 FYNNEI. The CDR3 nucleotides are TGTGCCAGCAGATTGCCCCCCGGGGAGCTGTTTTTT. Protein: CASRLPPGELFF.

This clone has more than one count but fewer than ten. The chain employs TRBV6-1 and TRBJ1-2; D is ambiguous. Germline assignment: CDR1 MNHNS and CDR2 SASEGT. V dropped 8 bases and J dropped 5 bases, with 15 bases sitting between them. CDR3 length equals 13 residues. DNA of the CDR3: TGTGCCAGCCAACCGGCGTTCGAATATGGCTACACCTTC. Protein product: CASQPAFEYGYTF.

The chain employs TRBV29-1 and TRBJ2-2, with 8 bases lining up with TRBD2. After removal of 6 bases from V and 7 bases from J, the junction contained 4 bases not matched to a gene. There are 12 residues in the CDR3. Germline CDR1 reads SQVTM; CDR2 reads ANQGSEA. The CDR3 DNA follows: TGCAGCGTGGGACTAGTCGGCGGGGAGCTGTTTTTT. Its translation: CSVGLVGGELFF.

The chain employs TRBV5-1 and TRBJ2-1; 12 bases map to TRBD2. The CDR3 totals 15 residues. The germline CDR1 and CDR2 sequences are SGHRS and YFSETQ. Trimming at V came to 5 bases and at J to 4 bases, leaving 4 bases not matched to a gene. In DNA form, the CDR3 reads TGCGCCAGCAGGCCTGGGACTAGCGGGTACAATGAGCAGTTCTTC. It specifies CASRPGTSGYNEQFF.

Here the CDR3 DNA reads TGTGCCAGCAGTGTACAGGCGAACACTGAAGCTTTCTTT. Translated, it gives CASSVQANTEAFF. V is TRBV6-1 and J is TRBJ1-1, with D possibly being TRBD1 (5 bases). Trimming took off 4 bases at V and 1 base at J, with 7 bases between the two ends. CDR1 and CDR2 from the germline V gene are MNHNS and SASEGT. CDR3 size: 13 residues.

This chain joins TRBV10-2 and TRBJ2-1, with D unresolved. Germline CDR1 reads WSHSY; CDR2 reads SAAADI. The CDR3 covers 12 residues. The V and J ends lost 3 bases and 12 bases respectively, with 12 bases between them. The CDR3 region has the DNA TGCGCCAGCAGTGAATTCCGGGTGGGGCAGTTCTTC. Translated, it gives CASSEFRVGQFF.

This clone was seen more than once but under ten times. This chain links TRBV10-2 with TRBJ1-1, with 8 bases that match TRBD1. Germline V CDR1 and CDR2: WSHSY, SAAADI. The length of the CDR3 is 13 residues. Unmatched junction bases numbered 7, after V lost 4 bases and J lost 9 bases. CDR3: CASSVSGGRQAFF. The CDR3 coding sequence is TGCGCCAGCAGTGTTTCAGGGGGCAGGCAAGCTTTCTTT.

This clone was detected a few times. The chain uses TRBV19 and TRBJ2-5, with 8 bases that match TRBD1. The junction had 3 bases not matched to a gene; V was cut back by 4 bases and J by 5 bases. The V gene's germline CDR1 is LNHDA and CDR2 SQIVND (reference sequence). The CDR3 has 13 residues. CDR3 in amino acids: CASSTNRGETQYF. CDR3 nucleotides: TGTGCCAGTAGTACCAACAGGGGGGAGACCCAGTACTTC.

As DNA, the CDR3 is TGTGCCAGCAGTTTCTTATCTGGGTCGCGCGGTCAGCCCCAGCATTTT. Translating it yields CASSFLSGSRGQPQHF. The J gene is TRBJ1-5, the V gene TRBV28; D gene unclear. Germline assignment: CDR1 MDHEN and CDR2 SYDVKM. Trimming removed 3 bases at V and 6 bases at J, with 18 bases between. This CDR3 region has 16 residues.

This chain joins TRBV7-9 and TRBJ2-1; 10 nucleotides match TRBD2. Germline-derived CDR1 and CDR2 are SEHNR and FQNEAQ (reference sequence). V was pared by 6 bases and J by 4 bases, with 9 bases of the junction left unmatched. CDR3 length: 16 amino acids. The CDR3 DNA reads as TGTGCCAGCAGACAACAACTAGCGGGACTATACAATGAGCAGTTCTTC. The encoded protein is CASRQQLAGLYNEQFF.

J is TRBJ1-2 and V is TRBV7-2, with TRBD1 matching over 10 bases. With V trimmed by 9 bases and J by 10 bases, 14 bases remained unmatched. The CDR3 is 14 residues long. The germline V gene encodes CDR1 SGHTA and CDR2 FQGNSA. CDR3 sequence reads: CARTRPGQGWDYTF. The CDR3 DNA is TGTGCCAGGACAAGGCCGGGACAGGGGTGGGACTACACCTTC.